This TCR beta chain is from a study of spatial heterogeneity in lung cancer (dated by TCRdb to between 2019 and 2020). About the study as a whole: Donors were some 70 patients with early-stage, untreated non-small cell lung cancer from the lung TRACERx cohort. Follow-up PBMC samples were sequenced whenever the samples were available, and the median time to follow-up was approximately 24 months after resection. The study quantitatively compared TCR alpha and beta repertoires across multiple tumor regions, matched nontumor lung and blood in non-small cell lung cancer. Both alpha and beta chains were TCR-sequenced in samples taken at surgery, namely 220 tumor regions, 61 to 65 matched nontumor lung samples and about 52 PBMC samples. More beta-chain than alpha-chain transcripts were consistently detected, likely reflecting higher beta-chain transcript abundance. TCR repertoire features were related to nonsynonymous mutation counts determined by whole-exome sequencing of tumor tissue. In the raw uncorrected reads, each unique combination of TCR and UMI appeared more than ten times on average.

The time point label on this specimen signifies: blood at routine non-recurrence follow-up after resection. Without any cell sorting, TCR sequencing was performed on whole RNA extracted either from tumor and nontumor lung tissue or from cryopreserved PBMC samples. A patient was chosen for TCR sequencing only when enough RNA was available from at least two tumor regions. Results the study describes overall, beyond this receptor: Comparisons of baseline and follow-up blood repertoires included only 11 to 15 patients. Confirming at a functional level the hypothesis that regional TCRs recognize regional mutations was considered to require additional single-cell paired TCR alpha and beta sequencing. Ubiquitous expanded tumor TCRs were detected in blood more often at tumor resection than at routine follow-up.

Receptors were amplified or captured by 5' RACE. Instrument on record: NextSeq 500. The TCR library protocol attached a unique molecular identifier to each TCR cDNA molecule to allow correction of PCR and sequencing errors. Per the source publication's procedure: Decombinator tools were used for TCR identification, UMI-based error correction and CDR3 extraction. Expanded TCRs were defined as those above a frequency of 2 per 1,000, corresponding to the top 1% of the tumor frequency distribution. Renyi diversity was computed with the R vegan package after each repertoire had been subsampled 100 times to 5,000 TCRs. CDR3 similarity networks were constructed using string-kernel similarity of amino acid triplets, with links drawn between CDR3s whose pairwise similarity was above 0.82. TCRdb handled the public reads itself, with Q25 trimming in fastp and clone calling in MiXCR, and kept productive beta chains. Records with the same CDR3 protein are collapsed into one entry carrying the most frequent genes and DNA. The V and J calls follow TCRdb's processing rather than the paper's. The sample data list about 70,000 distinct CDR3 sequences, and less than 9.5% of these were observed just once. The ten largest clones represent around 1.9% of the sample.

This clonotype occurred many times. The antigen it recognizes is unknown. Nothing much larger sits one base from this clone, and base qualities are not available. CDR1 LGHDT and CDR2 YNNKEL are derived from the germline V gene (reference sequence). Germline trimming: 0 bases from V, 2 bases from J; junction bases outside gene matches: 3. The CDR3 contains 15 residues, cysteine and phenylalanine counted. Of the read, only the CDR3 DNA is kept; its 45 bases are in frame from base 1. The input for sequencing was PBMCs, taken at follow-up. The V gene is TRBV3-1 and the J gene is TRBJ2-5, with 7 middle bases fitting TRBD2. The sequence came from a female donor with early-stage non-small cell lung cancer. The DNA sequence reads TGTGCCAGCAGCCAAGAGCCTAGCGGACAAGAGACCCAGTACTTC. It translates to CASSQEPSGQETQYF.